Listed below are T cell receptor beta chains from one sample, sequenced in a study of Siglec-9 on CD8 T cells in melanoma. TCRdb's copy holds only in-frame clones and misses some; the assay was immunoSEQ multiplex PCR. The sample has about 36,000 clones, around 82% seen once; the top ten hold about 1.7%. Sequenced: Siglec-9- CD8+ T cells sorted from blood. The receptors were sampled from a human donor in good health. Each CDR3 is given with its conserved first and last residue. The D gene is left open where the match is weak. Size values are once, few and many counts, or a class for expanded clones, and some rows have none.

CDR3nt: TGTGCCAGCAGTTACTCCGGGGCTACCCAAGAGACCCAGTACTTC
CDR3aa: CASSYSGATQETQYF
abundance: -
len: 15
v_gene: TRBV6-5
d_gene: -
j_gene: TRBJ2-5

CDR3nt: TGTGCCAGCAGCCCGCCGGGGGGGGTACAATACAATGAGCAGTTCTTC
CDR3aa: CASSPPGGVQYNEQFF
abundance: -
len: 16
v_gene: TRBV13
d_gene: TRBD2
j_gene: TRBJ2-1

CDR3nt: TGTGCTAGCAGCTTAGAGGACAGGGGCCCCACCGGGGAGCTGTTTTTT
CDR3aa: CASSLEDRGPTGELFF
abundance: -
len: 16
v_gene: TRBV7-7
d_gene: TRBD1
j_gene: TRBJ2-2

CDR3nt: TGTGCCAGCAGCTATCCTCCAGGGGAATCTGGAAACACCATATATTTT
CDR3aa: CASSYPPGESGNTIYF
abundance: -
len: 16
v_gene: TRBV5-4
d_gene: -
j_gene: TRBJ1-3

CDR3nt: TGTGCCTGGAGTGAGGGTATCACCGGGGAGCTGTTTTTT
CDR3aa: CAWSEGITGELFF
abundance: -
len: 13
v_gene: TRBV30
d_gene: -
j_gene: TRBJ2-2

CDR3nt: TGTGCCAGCAGCTTAGAAGGCTATTCCGGCTACGAGCAGTACTTC
CDR3aa: CASSLEGYSGYEQYF
abundance: -
len: 15
v_gene: TRBV11-2
d_gene: -
j_gene: TRBJ2-7

CDR3nt: TGCAGCGTTTCTTCACGGGGGCGAGGAACTGAAGCTTTCTTT
CDR3aa: CSVSSRGRGTEAFF
abundance: once
len: 14
v_gene: TRBV29-1
d_gene: -
j_gene: TRBJ1-1

CDR3nt: TGTGCCAGCGGTGGTCCCGGGACTAGCGGGAGATACGAGCAGTACTTC
CDR3aa: CASGGPGTSGRYEQYF
abundance: -
len: 16
v_gene: TRBV28
d_gene: TRBD2
j_gene: TRBJ2-7

CDR3nt: TGTGCCAGCAGCTCGGGACACCGGCGTGTTGACACTGAAGCTTTCTTT
CDR3aa: CASSSGHRRVDTEAFF
abundance: -
len: 16
v_gene: TRBV5-4
d_gene: -
j_gene: TRBJ1-1

CDR3nt: TGTGCCAGTAGTACCAGGGTATGGGAGACCCAGTACTTC
CDR3aa: CASSTRVWETQYF
abundance: -
len: 13
v_gene: TRBV19
d_gene: -
j_gene: TRBJ2-5

CDR3nt: TGTGCCAGCAGTACTAGCGGGAGCGCCTACGAGCAGTACTTC
CDR3aa: CASSTSGSAYEQYF
abundance: -
len: 14
v_gene: TRBV27
d_gene: TRBD2
j_gene: TRBJ2-7

CDR3nt: TGTGCCAGTAGCCCAGAATTCGGGTGGGCTGAAGCTTTCTTT
CDR3aa: CASSPEFGWAEAFF
abundance: -
len: 14
v_gene: TRBV19
d_gene: -
j_gene: TRBJ1-1

CDR3nt: TGTGCCAGCAGCGTTGGAGTGCGGGGGGGCACAGATACGCAGTATTTT
CDR3aa: CASSVGVRGGTDTQYF
abundance: -
len: 16
v_gene: TRBV9
d_gene: TRBD2
j_gene: TRBJ2-3

CDR3nt: TGTGCCAGCAGCGGGACAGGGACGGATTCACCCCTCCACTTT
CDR3aa: CASSGTGTDSPLHF
abundance: -
len: 14
v_gene: TRBV9
d_gene: TRBD1
j_gene: TRBJ1-6

CDR3nt: TGCGCCAGCAGAGCTGACAGGGCCCTCGCCACTGAAGCTTTCTTT
CDR3aa: CASRADRALATEAFF
abundance: -
len: 15
v_gene: TRBV10-2
d_gene: TRBD1
j_gene: TRBJ1-1

CDR3nt: TGTGCCAGCAGTTACCAAGAGACCCAGTACTTC
CDR3aa: CASSYQETQYF
abundance: few
len: 11
v_gene: TRBV27
d_gene: -
j_gene: TRBJ2-5

CDR3nt: TGTGCCAGCAGTTACTCGACAGGTTATGTGTACGAGCAGTACTTC
CDR3aa: CASSYSTGYVYEQYF
abundance: -
len: 15
v_gene: TRBV6-5
d_gene: -
j_gene: TRBJ2-7

CDR3nt: TGCGCCAGCAGCCAAGATACCAGCTTCCAAAACATTCAGTACTTC
CDR3aa: CASSQDTSFQNIQYF
abundance: -
len: 15
v_gene: TRBV4-1
d_gene: -
j_gene: TRBJ2-4

CDR3nt: TGTGCCAGCAGCCTCAATGGACGCAGCACTGAAGCTTTCTTT
CDR3aa: CASSLNGRSTEAFF
abundance: -
len: 14
v_gene: TRBV5-6
d_gene: -
j_gene: TRBJ1-1

CDR3nt: TGCAGCGCTAGGGGACCTTATGGCTACACCTTC
CDR3aa: CSARGPYGYTF
abundance: -
len: 11
v_gene: TRBV29-1
d_gene: -
j_gene: TRBJ1-2

CDR3nt: TGCGCCAGCTCCCGCAGGCGTCCTTTTTACTCCTACGAGCAGTACTTC
CDR3aa: CASSRRRPFYSYEQYF
abundance: -
len: 16
v_gene: TRBV23-1
d_gene: -
j_gene: TRBJ2-7

CDR3nt: TGTGCCAGCAAGGGAGGGGACACCGGGGAGCTGTTTTTT
CDR3aa: CASKGGDTGELFF
abundance: -
len: 13
v_gene: TRBV6-4
d_gene: TRBD2
j_gene: TRBJ2-2

CDR3nt: TGTGCCATCAGTGCAGAACCGCGAGAGACCCAGTACTTC
CDR3aa: CAISAEPRETQYF
abundance: -
len: 13
v_gene: TRBV10-3
d_gene: -
j_gene: TRBJ2-5

CDR3nt: TGTGCCGGCAGTGATCGAGCGGGAGATACCGGGGAGCTGTTTTTT
CDR3aa: CAGSDRAGDTGELFF
abundance: -
len: 15
v_gene: TRBV6-4
d_gene: TRBD2
j_gene: TRBJ2-2

CDR3nt: TGCGCCAGCGACTGGCGACAGGGGTCCTACAATGAGCAGTTCTTC
CDR3aa: CASDWRQGSYNEQFF
abundance: -
len: 15
v_gene: TRBV10-2
d_gene: TRBD1
j_gene: TRBJ2-1

CDR3nt: TGCAGCGTCGTAGTACGGGGGACTAGCGGGAGGTCGAGGGATGAGCAGTTCTTC
CDR3aa: CSVVVRGTSGRSRDEQFF
abundance: -
len: 18
v_gene: TRBV29-1
d_gene: TRBD2
j_gene: TRBJ2-1

CDR3nt: TGCGCCAGCAGCCGTAAAGCAGGACTTATCCCGACCGGGGAGCTGTTTTTT
CDR3aa: CASSRKAGLIPTGELFF
abundance: -
len: 17
v_gene: TRBV4-1
d_gene: -
j_gene: TRBJ2-2

CDR3nt: TGTGCCAGCAGCTTAACGCCCGTGACAGGGGTGAGCGAAAAACTGTTTTTT
CDR3aa: CASSLTPVTGVSEKLFF
abundance: -
len: 17
v_gene: TRBV11-1
d_gene: TRBD1
j_gene: TRBJ1-4

CDR3nt: TGTGCCAGCAGTTACGGTCCCGGAGGCCTGAGGTCACCCCTCCACTTT
CDR3aa: CASSYGPGGLRSPLHF
abundance: once
len: 16
v_gene: TRBV6-5
d_gene: -
j_gene: TRBJ1-6

CDR3nt: TGCAGCTATGAGGCAGATACGCAGTATTTT
CDR3aa: CSYEADTQYF
abundance: -
len: 10
v_gene: TRBV29-1
d_gene: -
j_gene: TRBJ2-3

CDR3nt: TGTGCCAGCAGCTTGGGTGGCAGGAGCTCCTACGAGCAGTACTTC
CDR3aa: CASSLGGRSSYEQYF
abundance: -
len: 15
v_gene: TRBV5-6
d_gene: -
j_gene: TRBJ2-7

CDR3nt: TGTGCCTGGAGTCTACTACGGCTAGCGGGGGGTGATACGCAGTATTTT
CDR3aa: CAWSLLRLAGGDTQYF
abundance: once
len: 16
v_gene: TRBV30
d_gene: TRBD2
j_gene: TRBJ2-3

CDR3nt: TGTGCCAGCAGCTTAGGAGGGGGCGAGCAGTACTTC
CDR3aa: CASSLGGGEQYF
abundance: once
len: 12
v_gene: TRBV7-9
d_gene: -
j_gene: TRBJ2-7

CDR3nt: TGCGCCAGCACCCCCTTAGAGTCGACAGGGAGCACAGATACGCAGTATTTT
CDR3aa: CASTPLESTGSTDTQYF
abundance: -
len: 17
v_gene: TRBV4-1
d_gene: TRBD1
j_gene: TRBJ2-3

CDR3nt: TGTGCCAGCAGCATCCGGACTAGCGGGGGGTTCTATGAGCAGTTCTTC
CDR3aa: CASSIRTSGGFYEQFF
abundance: -
len: 16
v_gene: TRBV13
d_gene: TRBD2
j_gene: TRBJ2-1